A single sample is the source of the 8 T cell receptor beta chains below, sequenced in a study of T cells in Graves' hyperthyroidism and ophthalmopathy. Amplification of TCR beta CDR3 regions used RNA as the template. With the HTBI primer set, the TCR CDR3 went through a first round of RT-PCR. TCRdb ran MiXCR on the multiplex PCR reads and lists one entry per CDR3 protein. The sample contains about 610,000 distinct CDR3 sequences, 14% to 15% of which appear only once. The specimen sequenced was blood. These receptors originate from a woman in her thirties or forties with Graves' ophthalmopathy.

V and J are TRBV11-3 and TRBJ2-5, with D perhaps TRBD2 (7 bases). Germline V gives CDR1 SGHNT, CDR2 YENEEA. V was clipped by 3 bases and J by 1 base, with 15 bases between them. The CDR3 is made up of 16 amino acids. CDR3 amino acids: CASSFRGGGFQETQYF. The CDR3 DNA is TGTGCCAGCAGCTTCAGGGGCGGGGGTTTCCAAGAGACCCAGTACTTC.

This clonotype occurred a few times. V is TRBV12-3 or TRBV12-4 and J is TRBJ2-2; no definite D call. This CDR3 contains 13 residues. V shed 1 base and J shed 6 bases, with 6 bases lying between them. The CDR3 loop reads CASSLGHPGELFF. The CDR3 DNA is TGTGCCAGCAGTTTAGGTCATCCCGGGGAGCTGTTTTTT.

The sample holds many counts of this clonotype. The chain has TRBV7-2 and TRBJ2-5; tentatively, D is TRBD1 or TRBD2 (5 bases each). The V gene lost 5 bases and the J gene lost 5 bases, with 12 bases spanning the gap. The CDR3 has 13 residues. Germline V gives CDR1 SGHTA, CDR2 FQGNSA. CDR3 nucleotide sequence: TGTGCCAGCAGCCGAGGGGATGTGGAGACCCAGTACTTC. The encoded protein is CASSRGDVETQYF.

This clonotype is a singleton in its sample. The chain joins TRBV12-3 or TRBV12-4 to TRBJ2-2, with 7 bases lining up with TRBD2. J was trimmed by 7 bases and V by 6 bases; bases with no gene match: 8. The CDR3 is 14 amino acids. CDR3 residues: CASRTGLVIGELFF. CDR3 coding DNA: TGTGCCAGCAGGACCGGACTAGTCATCGGGGAGCTGTTTTTT.

This clonotype was recorded many times. The chain joins TRBV11-3 to TRBJ2-2; TRBD1 agrees at 8 bases. The CDR3 loop spans 16 amino acids. Germline values: CDR1 SGHNT, CDR2 YENEEA. Trimming cost V 7 bases and J 7 bases; bases outside gene matches: 14. CDR3 region: CASTLVYRGSDGELFF. The CDR3 nucleotides read TGTGCCAGCACCCTCGTTTACAGGGGGTCGGACGGGGAGCTGTTTTTT.

J is TRBJ2-7 and V is TRBV28, with D possibly being TRBD2 (5 bases). V gave up 4 bases and J gave up 3 bases, with 16 bases separating them. The CDR3 spans 15 residues. Germline lookup yields CDR1 MDHEN and CDR2 SYDVKM. The CDR3 DNA is TGTGCCAGCAGTTCCGGACGGCGAGGACTCTACGAGCAGTACTTC. Translation: CASSSGRRGLYEQYF.

This clonotype has ten or more counts. The CDR3 DNA reads as TGCAGTGCTGCCCCTAGCACTGAAGCTTTCTTT. Its protein product is CSAAPSTEAFF. This chain uses TRBV20-1 with TRBJ1-1; D is undetermined. The V end was cut by 5 bases, the J end by 4 bases, with 8 bases between. This CDR3 region has 11 residues. From germline, CDR1 is DFQATT and CDR2 SNEGSKA (reference sequence).

Ten or more counts support this clonotype. The CDR3 coding sequence is TGTGCCTGTGTAGGGAGTGGAGAGACCCAGTACTTC. Its translation is CACVGSGETQYF. The chain has TRBV30 and TRBJ2-5; TRBD2 might be the D (5 bases). From germline, CDR1 is GTSNPN and CDR2 SVGIG (reference sequence). V lost 6 bases and J 4 bases, leaving 12 bases between the germline ends. The CDR3 consists of 12 residues.